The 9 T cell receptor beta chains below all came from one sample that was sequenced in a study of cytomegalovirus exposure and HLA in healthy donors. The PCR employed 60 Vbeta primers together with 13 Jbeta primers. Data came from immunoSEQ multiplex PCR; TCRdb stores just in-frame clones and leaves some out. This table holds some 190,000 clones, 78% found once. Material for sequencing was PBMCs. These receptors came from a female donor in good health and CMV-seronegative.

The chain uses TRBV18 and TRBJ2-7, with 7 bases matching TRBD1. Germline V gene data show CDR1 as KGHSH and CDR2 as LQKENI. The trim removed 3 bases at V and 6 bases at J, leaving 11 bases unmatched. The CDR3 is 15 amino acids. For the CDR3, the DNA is TGTGCCAGCTCACCGCCCTCGACAGGGTATGGCGAGCAGTACTTC. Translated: CASSPPSTGYGEQYF.

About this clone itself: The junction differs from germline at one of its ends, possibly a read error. This CDR3 is CASQLTNRGAVF. The CDR3 DNA follows: TGCGCCAGTCAACTTACGAATCGCGGAGCTGTTTTT. This chain links TRBV5-1 with TRBJ2-2; D is unresolved. Germline CDR1 reads SGHRS; CDR2 reads YFSETQ. The CDR3 is 12 amino acids.

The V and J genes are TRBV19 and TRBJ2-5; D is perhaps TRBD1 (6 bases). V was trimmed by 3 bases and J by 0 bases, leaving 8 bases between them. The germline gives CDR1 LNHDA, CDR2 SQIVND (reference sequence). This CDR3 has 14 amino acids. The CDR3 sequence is CASSINRDQETQYF. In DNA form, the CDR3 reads TGTGCCAGTAGTATTAACAGGGACCAAGAGACCCAGTACTTC.

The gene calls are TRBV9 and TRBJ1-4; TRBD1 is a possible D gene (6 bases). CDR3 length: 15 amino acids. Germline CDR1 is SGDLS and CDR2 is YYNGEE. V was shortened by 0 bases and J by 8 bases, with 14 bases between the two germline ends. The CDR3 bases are TGTGCCAGCAGCGTAGGTGGCAGGGGCCCCGAAAAACTGTTTTTT. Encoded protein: CASSVGGRGPEKLFF.

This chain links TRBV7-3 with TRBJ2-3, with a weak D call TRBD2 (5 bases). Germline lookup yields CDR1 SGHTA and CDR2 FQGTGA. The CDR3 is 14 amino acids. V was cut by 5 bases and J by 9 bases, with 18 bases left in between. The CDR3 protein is CASSDEPTSGTQYF. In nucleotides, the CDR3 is TGTGCCAGCAGCGACGAACCCACGTCGGGGACGCAGTATTTT.

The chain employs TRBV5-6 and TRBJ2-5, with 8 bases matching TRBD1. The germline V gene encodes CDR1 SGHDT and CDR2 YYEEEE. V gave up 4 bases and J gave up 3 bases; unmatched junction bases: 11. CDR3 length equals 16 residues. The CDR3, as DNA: TGTGCCAGCAGCCCTACAGGGACAGGAGACGAAGAGACCCAGTACTTC. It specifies CASSPTGTGDEETQYF. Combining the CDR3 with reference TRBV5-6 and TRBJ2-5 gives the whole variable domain DAGVTQSPTHLIKTRGQQVTLRCSPKSGHDTVSWYQQALGQGPQFIFQYYEEEERQRGNFPDRFSGHQFPNYSSELNVNALLLGDSALYLCASSPTGTGDEETQYFGPGTRLLVL.

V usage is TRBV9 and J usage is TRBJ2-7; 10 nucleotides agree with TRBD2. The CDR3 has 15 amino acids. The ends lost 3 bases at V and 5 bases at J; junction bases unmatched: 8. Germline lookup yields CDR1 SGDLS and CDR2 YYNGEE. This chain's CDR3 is CASSASGRAVDEQYF. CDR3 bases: TGTGCCAGCAGCGCAAGCGGGAGGGCTGTCGACGAGCAGTACTTC.

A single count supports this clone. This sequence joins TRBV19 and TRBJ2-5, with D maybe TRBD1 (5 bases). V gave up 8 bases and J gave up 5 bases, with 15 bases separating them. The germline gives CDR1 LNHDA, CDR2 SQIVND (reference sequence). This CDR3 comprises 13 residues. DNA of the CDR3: TGTGCCAGTGGGGCAGTTTCCGGGGAGACCCAGTACTTC. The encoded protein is CASGAVSGETQYF.

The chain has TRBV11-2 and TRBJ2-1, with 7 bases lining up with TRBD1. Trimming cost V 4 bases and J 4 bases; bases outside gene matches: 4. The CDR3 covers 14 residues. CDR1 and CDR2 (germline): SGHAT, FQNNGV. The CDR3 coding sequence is TGTGCCAGCAGCTCTACGACAGGGTACAATGAGCAGTTCTTC. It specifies CASSSTTGYNEQFF.